This T cell receptor beta chain is from a study of response to subunit inactivated influenza vaccine. Study-level results: It was the authors' suggestion that each seasonal influenza vaccination recruits few new T cells.

The V end was cut by 7 bases, the J end by 13 bases, with 25 bases between. This CDR3 region has 15 residues. The germline CDR1 and CDR2 sequences are MDHEN and SYDVKM. MiXCR, run by TCRdb on the RT-PCR reads, gives a single entry per CDR3 protein. The table shows 300,000 to 350,000 distinct CDR3 sequences, with 21% occurring only once. Regarding this clonotype: The antigen is unknown.

The source material was PBMCs from blood, sampled 21 months after vaccination. J is TRBJ1-4 and V is TRBV28, with D perhaps TRBD1 (5 bases). The source is a man aged 45-69 years who received an inactivated influenza vaccine. DNA for the CDR3: TGTGCCAGCAACCCGGGACGGCATTCCGTGAAGGGACTGTTTTTT. It translates to CASNPGRHSVKGLFF.